This entry is about one TCR beta chain. This clone was seen only once. The specificity of this receptor is unknown. No base qualities exist here, and no much larger clone lies one base off it. The method behind the library was the immunoSEQ multiplex PCR assay. For the multiplex PCR, a mixture combining 60 forward primers for TCR Vbeta segments and 13 reverse primers for TCR Jbeta segments was used. A multiplex PCR assay on genomic DNA amplified the CDR3 region of rearranged TCR beta genes. The amplified TCR beta libraries were sequenced on the Illumina HiSeq System as 87-base-pair reads. On the study's bioinformatics: A later analysis tallied some 79 million unique TCR beta chains across the 700 or so repertoires, and approximately 11 million of those chains were shared by two or more donors. To remove PCR and sequencing errors, raw reads were error-corrected and collapsed into unique sequences using a nearest-neighbor algorithm that merged closely related sequences. CDR3 sequences were aligned to IMGT reference sequences to assign V, D and J gene segments. For a sequence to be retained, at least a six-nucleotide match to both a V gene segment and a J gene segment was required. Rearrangements were classified as productive when the CDR3 lacked stop codons and remained in frame with V and J, and all other rearrangements were classified as non-productive. Following IMGT convention, CDR3 was defined as the stretch from the second conserved V-encoded cysteine up to the conserved J-encoded phenylalanine. Sequences without an unambiguous match to a single V gene segment were excluded from the earlier analysis of approximately 600 of the donors. In an earlier analysis of 587 of the donors, V segments were called functional above 56.7% productive rearrangements and were called segregating when the between-donor standard deviation exceeded 5%. A statistical classification framework was built for diagnosing cytomegalovirus status from the catalog of TCR beta chain sequences. In a later analysis, V and J genes were assigned by comparing TCR nucleotide sequences against IMGT/GENE-DB human TR gene sequences. In a later analysis, CDR3 sequences and most-parsimonious VDJ recombination scenarios were assigned using the TCRdist pipeline. In a later analysis, every TCR beta chain was defined by the combination of its CDR3 amino acid sequence and its V-gene family, and reads without a unique V-gene family were dropped. As a way to deal with suspected cross-contamination and a sequencing artifact, a later analysis dropped 500 to 700 nucleotide sequences that were highly shared and had low generation probability. In a later analysis, a clonal expansion index for each public chain was calculated from normalized within-repertoire ranks of inferred template counts. In a later analysis, generation probabilities were computed using a VDJ recombination model fitted to out-of-frame rearrangements, and the results were checked against IGoR. A later analysis scored TCR-TCR, TCR-HLA and TCR-CMV co-occurrence with hypergeometric tests, applying a repertoire-size bias correction to TCR pairs. In a later analysis, false discovery rates were estimated by permuting HLA or CMV assignments 20 times. In a later analysis, co-occurring TCRs were grouped using DBSCAN, with TCRdist sequence similarity added in when clustering inside HLA-allele-positive subsets. Co-occurrence clustering excluded repertoires with fewer than 30,000 or more than 120,000 public chains, plus five with anomalous nucleotide sharing. The table comes from immuneACCESS by way of TCRdb, which keeps in-frame sequences with V and J called. Part of the clones is missing from these tables; in studies checked, under half for an unresolved V gene and the rest for unknown reasons. D and trimming come from the DNA, and the V and J calls and clone size come from that table. This sample holds 150,000 to 170,000 clones; 65% to 75% were observed only once. The ten largest clones represent about 2.1% of the sample.

These data belong to a study of cytomegalovirus exposure and HLA in healthy donors (dated by TCRdb to 2016 to 2017). Concerning the study at large: An earlier analysis of some 620 of the donors reported about 300 Gb of sequence data and roughly 120 million unique TCR beta sequences obtained from around 180 million T cells. An early release that covered roughly 600 HLA-typed donors contained approximately 300 gigabases of sequencing data and around 85 million unique TCR sequences. Of the 300 to 500 genotyped donors, 75% to 85% were placed in the genetic ancestry cluster associated with self-reported Caucasian donors. The study was designed to test whether signatures of past pathogen exposure could be identified by cataloging public T cell receptors. The T cell repertoires of 700 or so subjects were profiled by immunosequencing and related to cytomegalovirus serostatus. In addition to the first cohort of 500 to 850 subjects, a separate validation cohort of about 120 different subjects was used. To predict cytomegalovirus infection status, the study combined high-throughput TCR immunosequencing, statistical association of individual TCRs with disease status, and machine learning. To study patterns of TCR occurrence, a later analysis re-analyzed previously published TCR beta repertoires from several hundred donors and added high-resolution HLA genotyping. Rather than drawing on any new phenotypic data, the later analysis identified candidate immune exposures from TCR beta sequences and the way those sequences occurred across donors. An earlier analysis of some 500 of the donors used high-throughput TCR beta sequencing to judge whether each TCR beta V gene segment behaved as functional or pseudogenic. Donor age, sex, ethnicity and CMV serostatus were collected together with the repertoire data. A later genetic analysis took genome-wide SNP genotypes for 398 of the 666 donors and used that subset as a discovery cohort. All discovery cohort repertoires had been generated on a single sequencing platform. HLA typing covered class I and class II loci at four-digit resolution. The number of donors typed differed by locus, with 629-630 for A, B, C, DRB1 and DQB1, more than 500 for DQA1, 600 to 610 for DPA1, and around 460 for DPB1. Because of strong linkage in the cohort, roughly five DR-DQ haplotypes were treated as single units for association and clustering. Among 398 genotyped donors of the cohort, an average of approximately 250,000 unique TCR beta nucleotide sequences were sequenced per donor, 15% to 20% of them non-productive. Results and caveats for the whole study, not just this receptor: Sequencing depth was assumed to be roughly uniform across donors in the presence/absence analyses, though that assumption may not hold. A further reported finding was that TCR beta sequences accurately predicted the HLA-A and HLA-B alleles for most subjects in the first cohort. In this cohort, only TCR beta chains were sequenced, and detectable features were limited by the absence of alpha or paired-chain data. Compared with equally common non-associated chains, HLA-associated TCR beta chains in a later analysis were more clonally expanded and had lower generation probabilities. The classifier was reported to diagnose cytomegalovirus status with high specificity and sensitivity in both the original and validation cohorts. An earlier analysis of approximately 500 of the donors showed that most TCR beta V segments appeared in productive rearrangements either about 87% or about 30% of the time, which broadly matched IMGT annotations. In a later analysis, TCR association rates were found to vary across HLA loci, with the most associated TCRs seen for DRB1 alleles and the fewest for HLA-C alleles. The study gave a list of under 200 TCR beta chains associated with cytomegalovirus. According to a later analysis, parvovirus B19, influenza, CMV and Epstein-Barr virus appeared linked to several top co-occurrence clusters. While some public TCRs were present in many individuals, most TCR sequences turned up only very rarely across donors. Linkage disequilibrium might explain the correlated functional status among segregating V segments, but an unknown experimental factor could not be excluded. The authors suggested that the approach could potentially be generalized to other disease states and immunological phenotypes. A later analysis associated about 16,000 TCR beta sequences with specific HLA alleles at a false discovery rate of 0.05. When HLA alleles, especially DR and DQ, strongly co-occurred, TCR associations were difficult to assign to individual alleles. An association between a missense DCLRE1C variant and V-gene and J-gene trimming of TCR beta chains was found in a later genetic analysis and replicated in an independent cohort. A few of the identified cytomegalovirus-associated TCR beta chains were confirmed in vitro to be specific for cytomegalovirus antigens. A cluster of highly shared sequence variants was judged likely to represent a technical artifact of the sequencing pipeline. Compared with the approximately 670-donor mean, donors in an Asian-associated ancestry cluster had fewer N-insertions in productive TCRs, according to a later genetic analysis. A later analysis found that most CMV-associated TCR beta chains appeared HLA-restricted, with HLA associations seemingly driven largely by CMV exposure. Immune exposure information for the cohort was limited to CMV serostatus. Because HLA typing was unavailable for some donors at each locus, only the typed subset was used in association tests. Seventeen rarely observed V segments, including chromosome 9 orphons, were excluded from the earlier analysis of about 500 of the donors because counts were too low.

The cohort was made up of several hundred healthy bone marrow donors. All cohort members were sampled while nominally healthy, although unrecorded immune exposures were likely present. The donor was CMV seronegative and was included in the group of about 400 seronegative cohort members. Every donor gave a peripheral blood sample, and the peripheral blood mononuclear cells from that sample were used for TCR beta sequencing. Genomic DNA extraction from the blood cell samples was performed with the Qiagen DNeasy Blood Extraction Kit. This sequence originates from a man in his thirties or forties in good health and CMV-seronegative. The specimen sequenced was PBMCs.

The CDR3 loop reads CASSGDRAYEQYF. Here is the DNA: TGCGCCAGCAGCGGAGACAGGGCTTACGAGCAGTACTTC. Recombination joined TRBV10-2 with TRBJ2-7, and 7 junctional nucleotides match TRBD1. CDR1 is given as WSHSY and CDR2 as SAAADI, both from the germline V gene. Trimming leaves V shorter by 6 bases and J shorter by 4 bases, with the junction holding 6 bases beyond the gene matches. The CDR3 measures 13 amino acids from cysteine to phenylalanine. The DNA shown is the 39-base CDR3, in frame from base 1.